The 27 T cell receptor beta chains below come from one sample, sequenced in a study of cytomegalovirus exposure and HLA in healthy donors. Primers: 60 Vbeta forward and 13 Jbeta reverse. TCRdb's copy holds only in-frame clones and misses some; the assay was immunoSEQ multiplex PCR. The table records under 150,000 clones, around 83% of them present only once. Source material: PBMCs. All receptors derive from a human donor in good health.

V gene TRBV4-1 combines with J gene TRBJ2-3; 7 bases are a match to TRBD2. This CDR3 region has 15 residues. Trimming at V came to 0 bases and at J to 4 bases, leaving 4 bases not matched to a gene. Germline CDR1 is MGHRA and CDR2 is YSYEKL. CDR3 region: CASSQDVAGADTQYF. CDR3 coding DNA: TGCGCCAGCAGCCAAGACGTGGCGGGGGCAGATACGCAGTATTTT.

The chain employs TRBV5-6 and TRBJ2-2; 7 nucleotides line up with TRBD1. Germline loops: CDR1 SGHDT, CDR2 YYEEEE. This CDR3 region has 15 residues. The J segment lost 3 bases and the V segment lost 6 bases, leaving 8 bases of the junction unmatched. As DNA, the CDR3 is TGTGCCAGCACCCTTGGGGACAGAGACACCGGGGAGCTGTTTTTT. This sequence encodes CASTLGDRDTGELFF.

The chain carries TRBV18 and TRBJ2-5; 8 bases map to TRBD1. Judging by the DNA end, TRBJ2-7 fits better; the J call may be wrong. The CDR3 totals 15 residues. Per germline, CDR1 KGHSH and CDR2 LQKENI. The CDR3 reads CASSPWTGTSGEQYF. CDR3 DNA sequence: TGTGCCAGCTCACCCTGGACAGGGACGAGTGGCGAGCAGTACTTC.

V and J are TRBV13 and TRBJ2-1, with 12 bases aligning to TRBD2. The CDR3 consists of 19 residues. CDR1 and CDR2 (germline): PRHDT, FYEKMQ (reference sequence). Trimming removed 1 base from V and 1 base from J; junction bases left unmatched: 8. CDR3 residues: CASSLVASGGGVSYNEQFF. CDR3 nucleotide sequence: TGTGCCAGCAGCTTAGTGGCTAGCGGGGGGGGCGTTTCCTACAATGAGCAGTTCTTC.

The rearrangement uses TRBV6-1 and TRBJ1-2; 9 bases align to TRBD1. CDR3 length: 13 amino acids. With 1 base clipped from V and 8 bases from J, the junction kept 2 bases outside the gene matches. Germline V lookup: CDR1 MNHNS, CDR2 SASEGT. CDR3 nucleotides: TGTGCCAGCAGTGAAGGGACAGGGGTGGGCTACACCTTC. As protein: CASSEGTGVGYTF.

The gene calls are TRBV5-6 and TRBJ1-6; a possible D gene is TRBD1 (5 bases). Germline V gene lookup returns CDR1 SGHDT and CDR2 YYEEEE. V gave up 0 bases and J gave up 5 bases, with 6 bases separating them. This CDR3 contains 14 residues. The CDR3 region has the DNA TGTGCCAGCAGCTTGGAGGGGCATAATTCACCCCTCCACTTT. It specifies CASSLEGHNSPLHF.

This chain connects TRBV29-1 to TRBJ1-2, with D hard to call. The length of the CDR3 is 12 residues. V lost 3 bases and J 0 bases, leaving 5 bases between the germline ends. Germline assignment: CDR1 SQVTM and CDR2 ANQGSEA. The CDR3 loop reads CSVDSPNYGYTF. CDR3 nucleotide sequence: TGCAGCGTTGATAGCCCTAACTATGGCTACACCTTC.

The V and J genes are TRBV19 and TRBJ1-1, with D possibly being TRBD1 (5 bases). Looked up from germline, CDR1 is LNHDA and CDR2 is SQIVND (reference sequence). The V end lost 6 bases, the J end lost 7 bases, and 12 bases lay between the germline ends. The CDR3 is 12 residues long. In nucleotides, the CDR3 is TGTGCCAGTAGCAAGGAGGGACGTGAAGCTTTCTTT. Translated: CASSKEGREAFF.

In this sample, this clone turned up a few times. This chain uses TRBV28 with TRBJ1-1; possibly TRBD1 for D (5 bases). With 3 bases removed from V and 5 bases from J, the gap between germline ends came to 7 bases. The V gene's germline CDR1 is MDHEN and CDR2 SYDVKM. The CDR3 runs 12 residues. The CDR3 region is CASSFRATEAFF. The CDR3 bases are TGTGCCAGCAGTTTCAGGGCAACTGAAGCTTTCTTT.

This chain uses TRBV13 with TRBJ2-3, with TRBD2 matching over 14 bases. CDR1 is PRHDT and CDR2 is FYEKMQ in the germline V gene (reference sequence). The CDR3 consists of 17 residues. J was trimmed by 5 bases and V by 5 bases; bases with no gene match: 9. CDR3 sequence: CASSGGLAGGRGDTQYF. CDR3 bases: TGTGCCAGCAGCGGAGGACTAGCGGGGGGTCGGGGAGATACGCAGTATTTT.

The chain has TRBV9 and TRBJ1-1; D gene uncertain. Trimming pared 1 base from V and 1 base from J, leaving 5 bases between. Germline CDR1 is SGDLS and CDR2 is YYNGEE. The CDR3 has 13 amino acids. The CDR3 coding sequence is TGTGCCAGCAGCGTAAGTAGGAACACTGAAGCTTTCTTT. This codes for CASSVSRNTEAFF.

J is TRBJ2-5 and V is TRBV6-1, with a tentative D call TRBD2 (6 bases). This CDR3 has 14 residues. V shed 5 bases and J shed 2 bases, with 12 bases lying between them. Germline V CDR1 and CDR2: MNHNS, SASEGT. The CDR3 DNA is TGTGCCAGCAGTCCAGGTGGGACTCAAGAGACCCAGTACTTC. Translation gives CASSPGGTQETQYF.

Only one count was recorded for this clone. This rearrangement joins TRBV20-1 to TRBJ1-1; D is unclear. The CDR3 covers 11 residues. Trimming removed 3 bases at V and 6 bases at J, with 8 bases between. CDR1 and CDR2 from the germline V gene are DFQATT and SNEGSKA (reference sequence). CDR3 region: CSARAGPEAFF. CDR3 coding DNA: TGCAGTGCTAGGGCGGGTCCTGAAGCTTTCTTT.

The rearrangement uses TRBV7-9 and TRBJ2-3; 9 nucleotides match TRBD2. Germline V gives CDR1 SEHNR, CDR2 FQNEAQ (reference sequence). The ends lost 5 bases at V and 6 bases at J; junction bases unmatched: 12. CDR3 length: 16 residues. The CDR3 loop reads CASSSSPSGASDTQYF. DNA of the CDR3: TGTGCCAGCAGCAGCAGCCCTAGCGGGGCTTCGGATACGCAGTATTTT.

The table lists this clone with a count of one. V and J are TRBV5-1 and TRBJ1-3; D gene ambiguous. Trimming cost V 10 bases and J 0 bases, with 8 bases left between them. The CDR3 sequence is 12 residues long. Germline CDR1 and CDR2: SGHRS and YFSETQ. The CDR3 loop reads CASGDSGNTIYF. As DNA, the CDR3 is TGCGCCTCCGGTGACTCTGGAAACACCATATATTTT.

The chain uses TRBV28 and TRBJ1-5, with a weak D call TRBD1 (5 bases). The V and J ends lost 5 bases and 3 bases respectively, with 11 bases between them. This CDR3 contains 14 residues. Germline-derived CDR1 and CDR2 are MDHEN and SYDVKM. This chain's CDR3 is CASSLTGLNQPQHF. CDR3 DNA: TGTGCCAGCAGTCTTACAGGTCTCAATCAGCCCCAGCATTTT.

This rearrangement joins TRBV25-1 to TRBJ1-1, with D possibly being TRBD1 (5 bases). Germline lookup yields CDR1 MGHDK and CDR2 SYGVNS. V lost 1 base to trimming and J lost 4 bases, with 10 bases between them. The CDR3 is made up of 14 amino acids. The CDR3 DNA is TGTGCCAGCAGTGAATTAGGGGCCGCCACTGAAGCTTTCTTT. Protein product: CASSELGAATEAFF.

J is TRBJ2-5 and V is TRBV29-1, with D unresolved. The J call may be incorrect, as the DNA end agrees better with TRBJ2-7. This CDR3 contains 13 residues. Germline loops: CDR1 SQVTM, CDR2 ANQGSEA. The CDR3: CSVVPLLLGEQYF. Written as DNA, the CDR3 is TGCAGCGTTGTCCCGCTACTGCTGGGCGAGCAGTACTTC.

The V call is TRBV7-9, the J call TRBJ2-1, with a weak D call TRBD2 (6 bases). Germline-derived CDR1 and CDR2 are SEHNR and FQNEAQ (reference sequence). The ends were cut back, 7 bases at V and 3 bases at J, with 16 bases in the middle. CDR3 size: 15 residues. CDR3 bases: TGTGCCAGCACGCTAGGGGCGGGGTACTACAATGAGCAGTTCTTC. It encodes CASTLGAGYYNEQFF. The full variable domain, with the rest looked up from reference TRBV7-9 and TRBJ2-1, is DTGVSQNPRHKITKRGQNVTFRCDPISEHNRLYWYRQTLGQGPEFLTYFQNEAQLEKSRLLSDRFSAERPKGSFSTLEIQRTEQGDSAMYLCASTLGAGYYNEQFFGPGTRLTVL.

This chain uses TRBV7-9 with TRBJ2-3; the match to TRBD2 covers 11 bases. Germline values: CDR1 SEHNR, CDR2 FQNEAQ (reference sequence). The J segment lost 6 bases and the V segment lost 5 bases, leaving 16 bases of the junction unmatched. The CDR3 is 18 residues long. CDR3 sequence (DNA): TGTGCCAGCAGCCCCCCGTGGACTAGCGGGTGGTTAGGCGATACGCAGTATTTT. Translation: CASSPPWTSGWLGDTQYF.

Note on this clone: One junction end does not reproduce the germline sequence, and a read error may be involved. This rearrangement joins TRBV7-9 to TRBJ2-1; perhaps TRBD2 as D (5 bases). Per the germline V gene, CDR1 is SEHNR and CDR2 is FQNEAQ (reference sequence). There are 12 residues in the CDR3. The chain's CDR3 is CSSSKERDEQFF. Written as DNA, the CDR3 is TGTTCCAGCAGCAAGGAGAGGGATGAGCAGTTCTTC.

The chain has TRBV7-9 and TRBJ2-7, with unresolved D. CDR1 and CDR2 (germline): SEHNR, FQNEAQ (reference sequence). The CDR3 is 11 residues long. V was shortened by 5 bases and J by 5 bases, with 7 bases between the two germline ends. The CDR3 region is CASSPVNEQYF. The CDR3 bases are TGTGCCAGCAGCCCGGTTAACGAGCAGTACTTC.

The chain uses TRBV28 and TRBJ1-6; the D is unclear. Trimming removed 6 bases at V and 7 bases at J, with 7 bases between. In germline, CDR1 is MDHEN, CDR2 SYDVKM. This CDR3 contains 12 residues. CDR3 nucleotides: TGTGCCAGCAGCTCCCCGAATTCACCCCTCCACTTT. This translates into CASSSPNSPLHF.

The chain combines TRBV9 with TRBJ2-3; possibly TRBD1 for D (5 bases). CDR3 length: 14 residues. V dropped 0 bases and J dropped 5 bases, with 10 bases sitting between them. The V gene's germline CDR1 is SGDLS and CDR2 YYNGEE. This CDR3 is CASSVDLGLDTQYF. CDR3 coding DNA: TGTGCCAGCAGCGTAGATCTGGGGCTAGATACGCAGTATTTT.

The CDR3 is CSVAGGDSYEQYF. As DNA, the CDR3 is TGCAGCGTTGCTGGCGGGGACTCCTACGAGCAGTACTTC. This sequence joins TRBV29-1 and TRBJ2-7; D possibly corresponds to TRBD2 (6 bases). Germline CDR1 reads SQVTM; CDR2 reads ANQGSEA. Trimming took off 4 bases at V and 0 bases at J, with 10 bases between the two ends. This CDR3 has 13 amino acids.

The V call is TRBV5-4, the J call TRBJ2-7; 13 bases fit TRBD2. From germline, CDR1 is SGHNT and CDR2 YYREEE (reference sequence). There are 16 residues in the CDR3. The junction had 4 bases not matched to a gene; V was cut back by 4 bases and J by 0 bases. The CDR3 DNA is TGTGCCAGCAGCCAGGGACTAGCGGGGAGCTCCTACGAGCAGTACTTC. Residues: CASSQGLAGSSYEQYF.

The chain combines TRBV27 with TRBJ2-1; weak D call: TRBD2 (5 bases). The germline gives CDR1 MNHEY, CDR2 SMNVEV (reference sequence). This CDR3 spans 14 amino acids. Trimming pared 4 bases from V and 9 bases from J, leaving 16 bases between. The CDR3 here is CASSSGLSLSEQFF. In DNA form, the CDR3 reads TGTGCCAGCAGTTCCGGACTCTCCTTGTCTGAGCAGTTCTTC.